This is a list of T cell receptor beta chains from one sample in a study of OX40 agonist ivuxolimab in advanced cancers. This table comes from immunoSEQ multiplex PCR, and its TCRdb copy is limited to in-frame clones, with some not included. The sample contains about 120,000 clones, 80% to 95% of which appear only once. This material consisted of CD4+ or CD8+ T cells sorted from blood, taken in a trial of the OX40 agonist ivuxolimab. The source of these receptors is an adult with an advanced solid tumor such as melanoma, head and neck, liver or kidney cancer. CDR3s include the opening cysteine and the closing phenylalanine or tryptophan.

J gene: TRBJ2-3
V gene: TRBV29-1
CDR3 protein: CSAGGTGSDTQYF

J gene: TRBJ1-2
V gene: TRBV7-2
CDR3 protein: CASRPHPRLNYGYTF

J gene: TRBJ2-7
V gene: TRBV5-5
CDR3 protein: CASSWVGAYEQYF

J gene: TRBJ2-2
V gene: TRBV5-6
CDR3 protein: CASSLPGRLTGELFF

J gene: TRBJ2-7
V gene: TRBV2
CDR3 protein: CASSDSRDTYEQYF

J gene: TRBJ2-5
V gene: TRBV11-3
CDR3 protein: CASSLDGETESRETQYF

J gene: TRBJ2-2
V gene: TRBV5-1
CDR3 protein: CASSIAPGQSGELFF

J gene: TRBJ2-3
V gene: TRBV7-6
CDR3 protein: CASSLVTGGPTDTQYF

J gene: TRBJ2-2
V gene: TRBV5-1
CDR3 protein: CASSPGQGPGELFF

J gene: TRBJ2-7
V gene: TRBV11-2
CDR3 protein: CASSPGTSVYEQYF

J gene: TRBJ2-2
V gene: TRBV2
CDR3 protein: CASSNRAGELFF

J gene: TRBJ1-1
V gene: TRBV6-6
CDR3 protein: CASSRGRLNTEAFF

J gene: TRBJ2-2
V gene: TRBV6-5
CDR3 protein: CASRKRGRNTGELFF

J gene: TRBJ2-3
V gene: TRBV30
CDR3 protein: CAWSVPTGGGTDTQYF

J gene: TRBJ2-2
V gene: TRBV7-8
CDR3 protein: CASSLAGWNTGELFF

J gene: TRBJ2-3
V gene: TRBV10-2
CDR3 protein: CASSEATGARGTQYF

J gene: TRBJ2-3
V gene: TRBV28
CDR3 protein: CASSLFTDTQYF

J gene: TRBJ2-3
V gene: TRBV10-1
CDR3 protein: CASNLLSYSTDTQYF

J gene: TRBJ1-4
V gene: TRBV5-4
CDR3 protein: CASSFRTATNEKLFF

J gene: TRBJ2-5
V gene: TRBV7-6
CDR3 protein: CASRSPSQETQYF

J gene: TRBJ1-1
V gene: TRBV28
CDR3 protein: CASNRPGSTEAFF

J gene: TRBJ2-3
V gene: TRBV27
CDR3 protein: CASSLLDSRGNTQYF

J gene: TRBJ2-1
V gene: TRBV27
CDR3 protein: CASSLYPGLDEQFF

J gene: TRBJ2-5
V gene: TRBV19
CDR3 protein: CASSIDAGGARETQYF

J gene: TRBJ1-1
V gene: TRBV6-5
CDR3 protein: CASRTKAGQNTEAFF

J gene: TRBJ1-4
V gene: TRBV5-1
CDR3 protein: CASRGAVGSSNEKLFF

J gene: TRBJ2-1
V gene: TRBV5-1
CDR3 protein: CASSLGGSYNEQFF

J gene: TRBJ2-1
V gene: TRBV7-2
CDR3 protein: CASSSVPGRGGQFF

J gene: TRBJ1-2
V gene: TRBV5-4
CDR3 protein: CASRAGQDPANYGYTF